These 10 T cell receptor beta chains originate from one sample sequenced in a study of T cell responses to AZD1222 COVID-19 vaccine. Clones were sequenced by immunoSEQ multiplex PCR, and TCRdb holds only the in-frame ones, with some missing. The repertoire holds some 25,000 clones, with about 88% as singletons. Sequenced material: peripheral blood, taken 28 days after the second AZD1222 dose. The source of these receptors is an adult who received the AZD1222 COVID-19 vaccine.

This clone was recorded a few times. For the CDR3, the DNA is TGTGCCAGCAGTCCAACTAAAACCGGGATCCAAGACGAAGCTTTCTTT. Protein sequence: CASSPTKTGIQDEAFF. The gene calls are TRBV28 and TRBJ1-1; no firm D call. Trimming stripped 5 bases from V and 8 bases from J, with 24 bases between. The CDR3 length is 16 residues. Germline CDR1 reads MDHEN; CDR2 reads SYDVKM.

To note about this clone: The junction and the germline gene differ at one end; a read error may be behind it. The chain is built from TRBV6-5 and TRBJ2-1; D possibly corresponds to TRBD2 (6 bases). This CDR3 is 15 amino acids long. Germline-derived CDR1 and CDR2 are MNHEY and SVGAGI. CDR3 sequence reads: CASALSGTSYSEQFF. The CDR3 DNA reads TGTGCCAGCGCCCTTAGCGGTACCTCCTACAGTGAGCAGTTCTTC.

The genes are TRBV28 and TRBJ2-1; the D call may be TRBD1 or TRBD2 (6 bases each). CDR1 is MDHEN and CDR2 is SYDVKM in the germline V gene. The CDR3 consists of 12 residues. V was pared by 8 bases and J by 12 bases, with 17 bases between. For the CDR3, the DNA is TGTGCCAGCGGACGGGGGCTTGGGAGGCAGTTCTTC. Encoded protein: CASGRGLGRQFF. Together with reference TRBV28 and TRBJ2-1, the CDR3 gives the full variable domain: DVKVTQSSRYLVKRTGEKVFLECVQDMDHENMFWYRQDPGLGLRLIYFSYDVKMKEKGDIPEGYSVSREKKERFSLILESASTNQTSMYLCASGRGLGRQFFGPGTRLTVL.

The chain joins TRBV28 to TRBJ1-2; weak D call: TRBD1 (5 bases). The CDR3 totals 17 residues. The germline CDR1 and CDR2 sequences are MDHEN and SYDVKM. The germline V and J ends were trimmed by 2 bases and 5 bases, with 21 bases remaining between them. The CDR3 DNA reads TGTGCCAGCAGTTTAGCCGGCAGGGCACTCTCAAATTATGGCTACACCTTC. Amino acids: CASSLAGRALSNYGYTF.

This clone was detected once. V usage is TRBV19 and J usage is TRBJ1-4; 8 bases fit TRBD1. Germline CDR1 reads LNHDA; CDR2 reads SQIVND (reference sequence). The J segment lost 8 bases and the V segment lost 4 bases, leaving 15 bases of the junction unmatched. This CDR3 comprises 17 residues. In DNA, the CDR3 is TGTGCCAGTAGTACCCAAACACTCCAGGGGGCGAGAGAAAAACTGTTTTTT. It encodes CASSTQTLQGAREKLFF.

The chain is built from TRBV6-1 and TRBJ1-5, with D possibly being TRBD1 (5 bases). The germline V gene encodes CDR1 MNHNS and CDR2 SASEGT. CDR3 length: 13 amino acids. V was shortened by 2 bases and J by 10 bases, with 12 bases between the two germline ends. Here the CDR3 DNA reads TGTGCCAGCAGTGAATTAGGGACGGGACCCCAGCATTTT. Protein sequence: CASSELGTGPQHF.

V gene TRBV28 combines with J gene TRBJ1-1, with 7 bases identical to TRBD1. The CDR3 spans 13 residues. From germline, CDR1 is MDHEN and CDR2 SYDVKM. Losses at the gene ends were 8 bases for V and 3 bases for J; bases not matched to a gene: 6. CDR3 in amino acids: CASEGQGDTEAFF. CDR3 sequence (DNA): TGTGCCAGCGAAGGGCAGGGGGACACTGAAGCTTTCTTT.

The chain joins TRBV7-3 to TRBJ2-2; no firm D call. The V and J ends lost 4 bases and 4 bases respectively, with 10 bases between them. The CDR3 is 14 residues long. Germline loops: CDR1 SGHTA, CDR2 FQGTGA. CDR3 nucleotides: TGTGCCAGCAGCTCCCAGAAATTCACCGGGGAGCTGTTTTTT. Amino acid sequence: CASSSQKFTGELFF.

This chain uses TRBV30 with TRBJ1-5; 9 nucleotides agree with TRBD1. Germline V gene sequence: CDR1 GTSNPN, CDR2 SVGIG (reference sequence). This CDR3 comprises 17 residues. V shed 0 bases and J 2 bases; nucleotides not matched to a gene: 8. The CDR3 sequence: CAWSVLRTGVGNQPQHF. CDR3 DNA sequence: TGTGCCTGGAGTGTATTGAGGACAGGGGTGGGCAATCAGCCCCAGCATTTT.

The J gene is TRBJ1-2, the V gene TRBV7-8, with TRBD1 identical over 7 bases. CDR1 and CDR2 (germline): SGHVS, FQNEAQ. The length of the CDR3 is 16 residues. Trimming removed 1 base from V and 0 bases from J; junction bases left unmatched: 5. The CDR3: CASSLVLGGTNYGYTF. For the CDR3, the DNA is TGTGCCAGCAGCTTAGTGTTAGGGGGCACTAACTATGGCTACACCTTC.